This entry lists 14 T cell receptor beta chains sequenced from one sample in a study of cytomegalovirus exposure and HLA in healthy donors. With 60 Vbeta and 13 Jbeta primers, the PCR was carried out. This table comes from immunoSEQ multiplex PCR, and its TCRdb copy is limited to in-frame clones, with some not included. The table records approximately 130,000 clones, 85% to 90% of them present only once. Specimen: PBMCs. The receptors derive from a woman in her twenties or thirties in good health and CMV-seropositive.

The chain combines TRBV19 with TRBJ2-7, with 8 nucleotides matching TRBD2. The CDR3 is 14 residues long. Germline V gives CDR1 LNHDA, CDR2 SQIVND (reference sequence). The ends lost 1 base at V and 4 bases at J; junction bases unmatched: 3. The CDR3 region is CASSIAGGPYEQYF. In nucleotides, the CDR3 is TGTGCCAGTAGTATAGCGGGAGGGCCGTACGAGCAGTACTTC. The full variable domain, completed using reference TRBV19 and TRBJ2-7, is DGGITQSPKYLFRKEGQNVTLSCEQNLNHDAMYWYRQDPGQGLRLIYYSQIVNDFQKGDIAEGYSVSREKKESFPLTVTSAQKNPTAFYLCASSIAGGPYEQYFGPGTRLTVT.

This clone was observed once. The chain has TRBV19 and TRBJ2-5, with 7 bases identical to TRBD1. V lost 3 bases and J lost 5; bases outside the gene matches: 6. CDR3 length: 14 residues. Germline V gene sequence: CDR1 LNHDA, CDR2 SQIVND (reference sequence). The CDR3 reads CASSMVRGRETQYF. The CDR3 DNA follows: TGTGCCAGTAGTATGGTGAGGGGGCGGGAGACCCAGTACTTC.

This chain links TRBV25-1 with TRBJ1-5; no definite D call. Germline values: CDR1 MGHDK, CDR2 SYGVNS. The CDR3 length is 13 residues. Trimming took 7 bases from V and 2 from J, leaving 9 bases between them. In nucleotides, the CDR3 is TGTGCCAGCATGGGCTCAGGCAATCAGCCCCAGCATTTT. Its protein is CASMGSGNQPQHF.

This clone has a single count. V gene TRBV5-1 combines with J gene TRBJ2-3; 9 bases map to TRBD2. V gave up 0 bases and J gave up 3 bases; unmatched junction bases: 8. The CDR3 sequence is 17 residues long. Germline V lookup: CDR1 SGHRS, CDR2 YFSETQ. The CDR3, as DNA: TGCGCCAGCAGCTTGGCCAGGTCTAGCGGGGTTACAGATACGCAGTATTTT. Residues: CASSLARSSGVTDTQYF.

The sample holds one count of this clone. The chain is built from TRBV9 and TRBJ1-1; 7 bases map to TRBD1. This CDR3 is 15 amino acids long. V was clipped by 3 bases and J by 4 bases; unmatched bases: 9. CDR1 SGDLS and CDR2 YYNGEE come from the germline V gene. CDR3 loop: CASSAVTGAVTEAFF. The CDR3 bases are TGTGCCAGCAGCGCCGTCACAGGGGCAGTCACTGAAGCTTTCTTT.

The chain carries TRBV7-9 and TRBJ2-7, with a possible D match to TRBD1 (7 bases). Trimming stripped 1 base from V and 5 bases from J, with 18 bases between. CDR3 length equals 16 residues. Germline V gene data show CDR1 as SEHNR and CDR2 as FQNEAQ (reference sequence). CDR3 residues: CASSLVSGRGDHEQYF. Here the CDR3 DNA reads TGTGCCAGCAGCTTAGTCTCTGGCAGGGGGGACCACGAGCAGTACTTC. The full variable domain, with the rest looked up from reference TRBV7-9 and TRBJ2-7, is DTGVSQNPRHKITKRGQNVTFRCDPISEHNRLYWYRQTLGQGPEFLTYFQNEAQLEKSRLLSDRFSAERPKGSFSTLEIQRTEQGDSAMYLCASSLVSGRGDHEQYFGPGTRLTVT.

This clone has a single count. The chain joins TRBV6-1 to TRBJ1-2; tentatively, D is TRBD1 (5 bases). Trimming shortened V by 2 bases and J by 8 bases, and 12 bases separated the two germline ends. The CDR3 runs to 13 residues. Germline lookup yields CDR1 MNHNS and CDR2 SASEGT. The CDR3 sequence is CASSEFQGMGYTF. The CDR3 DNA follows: TGTGCCAGCAGTGAATTTCAGGGAATGGGCTACACCTTC.

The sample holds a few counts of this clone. CDR3 in amino acids: CASSLGKGMSVEQYF. In nucleotides, the CDR3 is TGTGCCAGCAGCTTAGGCAAGGGGATGAGCGTCGAGCAGTACTTC. V usage is TRBV13 and J usage is TRBJ2-7, with a tentative D call TRBD1 (5 bases). The CDR3 is 15 residues long. V was pared by 0 bases and J by 6 bases, with 15 bases between. In germline, CDR1 is PRHDT, CDR2 FYEKMQ (reference sequence).

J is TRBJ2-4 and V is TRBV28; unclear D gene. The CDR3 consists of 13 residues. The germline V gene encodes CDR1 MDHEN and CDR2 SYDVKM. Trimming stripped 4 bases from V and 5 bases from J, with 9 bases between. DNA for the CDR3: TGTGCCAGCAGTTATCTGACTCAAAACATTCAGTACTTC. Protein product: CASSYLTQNIQYF.

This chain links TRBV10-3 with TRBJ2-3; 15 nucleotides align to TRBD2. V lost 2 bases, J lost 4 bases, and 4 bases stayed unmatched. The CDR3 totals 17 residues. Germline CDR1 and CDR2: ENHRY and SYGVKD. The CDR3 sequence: CAISERTSGGAADTQYF. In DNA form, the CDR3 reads TGTGCCATCAGTGAGAGGACTAGCGGGGGGGCAGCAGATACGCAGTATTTT.

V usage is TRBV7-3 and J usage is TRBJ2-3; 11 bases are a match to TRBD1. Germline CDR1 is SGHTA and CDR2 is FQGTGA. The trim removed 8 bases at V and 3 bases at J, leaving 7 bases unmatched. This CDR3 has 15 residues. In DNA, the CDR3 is TGTGCCAGCGGAGGGGGGACAGGGGGAACAGATACGCAGTATTTT. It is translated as CASGGGTGGTDTQYF.

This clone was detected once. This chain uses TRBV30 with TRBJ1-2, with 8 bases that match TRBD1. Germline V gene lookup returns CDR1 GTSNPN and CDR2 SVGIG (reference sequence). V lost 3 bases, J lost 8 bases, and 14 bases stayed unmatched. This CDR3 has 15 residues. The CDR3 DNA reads TGTGCCTGGAGCCTGACAGGGGCACTCTCTAGGGGCTACACCTTC. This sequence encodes CAWSLTGALSRGYTF.

The CDR3 sequence: CASRGTGGPQETQYF. CDR3 nucleotides: TGTGCCAGCAGGGGGACAGGGGGCCCCCAAGAGACCCAGTACTTC. This chain connects TRBV6-5 to TRBJ2-5; TRBD1 matches at 12 bases. The CDR3 is 15 residues long. V shed 6 bases, J shed 1 base, and the junction held 3 bases outside the gene matches. Germline loops: CDR1 MNHEY, CDR2 SVGAGI.

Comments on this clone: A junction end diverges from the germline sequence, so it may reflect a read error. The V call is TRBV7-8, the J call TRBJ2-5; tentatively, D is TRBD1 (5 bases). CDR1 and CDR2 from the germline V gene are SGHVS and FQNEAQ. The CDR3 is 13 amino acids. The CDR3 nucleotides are TGTGCCAGCAGCTTAGAAGGGGTCCCAAATCCACACTTC. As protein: CASSLEGVPNPHF.